This T cell receptor (beta chain) was recovered during a study of blood T cell repertoires in COVID-19 (dated by TCRdb to about 2020). Looking at the study overall: The collaborator samples originated in the United States, Italy and Spain and spanned the acute and convalescent phases of COVID-19. The material from the prospective study consisted of cDNA or gDNA derived from T cells, B-cell-depleted T cells, or PBMCs. Subjects who had been exposed to COVID-19, were actively infected with it, or had recovered from it provided the deeply sampled blood TCRbeta repertoires that made up the dataset. A freely available public database, intended as a resource for researchers studying the immune response to SARS-CoV-2, is where the repertoires were released. Samples came from the ongoing ImmuneRACE study (first 160 participants) plus 1,254 subjects from 6 global collaborators. Nearly every sample came with metadata listing a de-identified subject ID, COVID-19 status, age in years and sex. Where available, HLA class I and class II types were taken from metadata supplied by the sample provider and were not determined by assay-based typing.

Including cysteine and phenylalanine, the CDR3 has 14 amino acids. Only the CDR3 region is kept as DNA, spanning 42 bases read in frame from base 1. CDR1 and CDR2, looked up from the germline V gene (reference sequence), are MNHNY and SVGAGI. Trimming accounts for 6 bases at V and 6 bases at J, while the number of junction bases matched to no gene is 8. One collaborating source in Seattle enrolled patients while the patients were actively infected and followed the patients over time throughout the course of disease. Each collaborating institution followed its own protocols to collect whole blood in K2EDTA tubes. For TCRbeta analysis, collaborator samples were shipped as frozen whole blood, as isolated PBMCs, or as DNA extracted from either sample type. Summary of the overall study and its limitations: How much clinical and demographic metadata was included differed by source and by participant, and the metadata was provided uncurated.

TCRbeta CDR3 regions were amplified from genomic DNA using the immunoSEQ Assay, a bias-controlled multiplex PCR. The source study handled its data this way. Within the assay, amplification of reference gene primers was used to estimate how many nucleated cells each sample contained. To quantify the absolute abundance of each unique TCRbeta CDR3 rearrangement, sequence reads were collapsed and filtered. For each sample, productive Simpson clonality was calculated as the square root of Simpson's diversity index across productive rearrangements. Imported from immuneACCESS, the table was reduced by TCRdb to in-frame sequences with V and J called. These copies leave out some clones; in studies compared against another copy, an unresolved V gene accounts for under half, and the cause of the remainder is not known. The DNA was the basis for D and trimming; V, J and clone size are from that table. Recorded for this sample are 9,500 to 15,000 clones; 60% to 75% of them occurred a single time. The leading ten clones occupy around 10% of the sample.

Concerning this clone: This receptor's antigen is unknown. No clone much larger than this one lies a single base away; base qualities are absent.

The sequence is built from TRBV6-6 and TRBJ1-5, with 7 bases aligning to TRBD1. The receptor was isolated from a man between 60 and 75 years old with COVID-19, enrolled during active disease. Sequencing input: peripheral blood. Read as DNA, the sequence is TGTGCCAGCAGGCGGGACAGTCTGGCTCAGCCCCAGCATTTT. Its product reads: CASRRDSLAQPQHF.